The next 20 T cell receptor beta chains were all read from a single sample in a study of neurological immune-mediated disorders. Each CDR3 protein gets one entry after TCRdb re-called the 5' RACE reads with MiXCR. Of fewer than 35,000 distinct CDR3 sequences listed, 10% to 15% were seen once; the top ten hold around 2.3%. Time point specified: longitudinal time-point 2. Sequencing was performed on PBMCs. The receptor set was obtained from a woman aged 40 to 50 in good health.

This clonotype was detected many times. The chain has TRBV5-8 and TRBJ1-2; possible D gene TRBD1, 5 bases. The germline V gene encodes CDR1 SGHTS and CDR2 YDEGEE. This CDR3 spans 16 amino acids. V lost 3 bases and J lost 6, with 21 bases in between. The CDR3 reads CASSSLRGTGRDGYTF. In nucleotides, the CDR3 is TGTGCCAGCAGCTCCCTTCGGGGCACCGGTCGCGATGGCTACACCTTC.

This clonotype occurred many times. The chain is built from TRBV27 and TRBJ1-1; D gene uncertain. V shed 5 bases and J shed 5 bases, with 12 bases lying between them. CDR1 is MNHEY and CDR2 is SMNVEV in the germline V gene (reference sequence). The CDR3 runs to 13 residues. DNA for the CDR3: TGTGCCAGCAGTCCAACCACAAGGACTGAAGCTTTCTTT. Its translation: CASSPTTRTEAFF.

The rearrangement links TRBV4-2 to TRBJ2-7; 7 bases match TRBD2. This CDR3 has 16 residues. Germline assignment: CDR1 LGHNA and CDR2 YNFKEQ. Losses at the gene ends were 0 bases for V and 0 bases for J; bases not matched to a gene: 5. CDR3 region: CASSQDGRDYSYEQYF. As DNA, the CDR3 is TGTGCCAGCAGCCAAGATGGCAGGGACTACTCCTACGAGCAGTACTTC.

This clonotype has a count of ten or more. The chain couples TRBV29-1 to TRBJ1-2; no clear D gene. V was clipped by 4 bases and J by 2 bases, with 8 bases between them. The CDR3 is made up of 12 amino acids. Germline CDR1 is SQVTM and CDR2 is ANQGSEA. The CDR3 sequence: CSVGSINYGYTF. CDR3 DNA sequence: TGCAGCGTTGGCTCTATAAACTATGGCTACACCTTC.

In this sample, this clonotype is medium-sized. This CDR3 reads CASSLTGQGADYGYTF. The CDR3 DNA reads TGCGCCAGCAGCTTAACCGGACAGGGGGCTGACTATGGCTACACCTTC. The J gene is TRBJ1-2, the V gene TRBV5-1; 11 bases are shared with TRBD1. Trimming took 2 bases from V and 3 from J; bases not matched to a gene: 6. In germline, CDR1 is SGHRS, CDR2 YFSETQ. The CDR3 runs to 16 residues. Drawing the rest from reference TRBV5-1 and TRBJ1-2, the complete variable domain is KAGVTQTPRYLIKTRGQQVTLSCSPISGHRSVSWYQQTPGQGLQFLFEYFSETQRNKGNFPGRFSGRQFSNSRSEMNVSTLELGDSALYLCASSLTGQGADYGYTFGSGTRLTVV.

At least ten counts were recorded for this clonotype. V and J are TRBV5-1 and TRBJ1-2, with D tentatively TRBD1 (5 bases). CDR3 length equals 15 residues. Trimming pared 4 bases from V and 7 bases from J, leaving 20 bases between. CDR1 is SGHRS, CDR2 YFSETQ, per germline. Here the CDR3 DNA reads TGCGCCAGCAGCAAAAATACGGGACCCGCGGGTGGCTACACCTTC. Translating it yields CASSKNTGPAGGYTF.

This clonotype was observed at least ten times. V is TRBV20-1 and J is TRBJ1-5; D is uncertain. Looked up from germline, CDR1 is DFQATT and CDR2 is SNEGSKA (reference sequence). Trimming took off 6 bases at V and 8 bases at J, with 17 bases between the two ends. This CDR3 region has 13 residues. The CDR3 DNA follows: TGCAGTGCCAGAAGGAGGGAAACGGAGCCCCAGCATTTT. It yields the protein CSARRRETEPQHF.

This clonotype showed up many times. This chain joins TRBV3-1 and TRBJ1-2; D is unclear. Germline V gives CDR1 LGHDT, CDR2 YNNKEL (reference sequence). V shed 1 base and J shed 4 bases, with 10 bases lying between them. The CDR3 contains 14 residues. This chain's CDR3 is CASSQGAAGYGYTF. The CDR3 bases are TGTGCCAGCAGCCAAGGGGCCGCCGGCTATGGCTACACCTTC.

This clonotype was seen at least ten times. The chain couples TRBV5-1 to TRBJ2-1, with 11 bases lining up with TRBD2. The germline V gene encodes CDR1 SGHRS and CDR2 YFSETQ. The CDR3 runs 17 residues. V gave up 4 bases and J gave up 0 bases; unmatched junction bases: 6. Here the CDR3 reads CASSGTSGLGSYNEQFF. CDR3 in DNA: TGCGCCAGCAGCGGGACTAGCGGTTTGGGCTCCTACAATGAGCAGTTCTTC.

This clonotype was detected only a few times. V usage is TRBV10-3 and J usage is TRBJ1-2; no clear D. The CDR3 has 16 residues. V gave up 2 bases and J gave up 4 bases, with 17 bases separating them. CDR1 is ENHRY, CDR2 SYGVKD, per germline. The CDR3 here is CAISELIGGKSYGYTF. The CDR3 bases are TGTGCCATCAGTGAGCTAATCGGTGGTAAAAGCTATGGCTACACCTTC.

This clonotype was detected ten times or more. The rearrangement joins TRBV7-2 to TRBJ1-1; D is ambiguous. V lost 2 bases and J 5 bases, leaving 9 bases between the germline ends. CDR1 SGHTA and CDR2 FQGNSA come from the germline V gene. The CDR3 consists of 13 residues. CDR3 in DNA: TGTGCCAGCAGCTTACACGGTCAGACTGAAGCTTTCTTT. Translating it yields CASSLHGQTEAFF.

This clonotype has a count of ten or more. The chain couples TRBV29-1 to TRBJ2-1; D remains ambiguous. The CDR3 is 11 residues long. Trimming took off 3 bases at V and 4 bases at J, with 4 bases between the two ends. In germline, CDR1 is SQVTM, CDR2 ANQGSEA. CDR3 bases: TGCAGCGTTGAGGAATACAATGAGCAGTTCTTC. Translating gives CSVEEYNEQFF.

As for this clonotype: Given a much more abundant clone one base away, this may be a read error. The chain links TRBV5-1 to TRBJ2-1; the match to TRBD2 covers 9 bases. The CDR3 runs 17 residues. Germline CDR1 is SGHRS and CDR2 is YFSETQ. CDR3 protein: CASSLVGLAGLRDEHFF. As DNA, the CDR3 is TGCGCCAGCAGCTTGGTCGGCCTAGCGGGGCTCAGGGATGAGCATTTCTTC. Combining the CDR3 with reference TRBV5-1 and TRBJ2-1 gives the whole variable domain KAGVTQTPRYLIKTRGQQVTLSCSPISGHRSVSWYQQTPGQGLQFLFEYFSETQRNKGNFPGRFSGRQFSNSRSEMNVSTLELGDSALYLCASSLVGLAGLRDEHFFGPGTRLTVL.

The CDR3: CAISESKTSYF. DNA for the CDR3: TGTGCCATCAGTGAGTCGAAGACCAGCTATTTT. The J gene is TRBJ1-3, the V gene TRBV10-3; no definite D call. The ends were cut back, 0 bases at V and 16 bases at J, with 10 bases in the middle. The CDR3 length is 11 residues. CDR1 is ENHRY and CDR2 is SYGVKD in the germline V gene.

This clonotype was detected many times. The genes are TRBV20-1 and TRBJ1-5; no clear D gene. Germline assignment: CDR1 DFQATT and CDR2 SNEGSKA (reference sequence). CDR3 length: 14 amino acids. Deletions cut 6 bases from V and 2 bases from J, with 14 bases between. The CDR3 coding sequence is TGCAGTGCCCGTCCAGGTGGAGGCAATCAGCCCCAGCATTTT. Its translation: CSARPGGGNQPQHF.

The chain recombines TRBV5-1 with TRBJ2-1, with a weak D call TRBD2 (5 bases). This CDR3 spans 13 amino acids. Germline loops: CDR1 SGHRS, CDR2 YFSETQ. V lost 1 base and J lost 5, with 7 bases in between. The CDR3: CASSLNGDNEQFF. The CDR3 coding sequence is TGCGCCAGCAGCTTGAACGGGGACAATGAGCAGTTCTTC.

In this sample, this clonotype turned up many times. The V and J genes are TRBV7-9 and TRBJ1-1; TRBD1 might be the D (6 bases). The V gene lost 2 bases and the J gene lost 6 bases, with 16 bases spanning the gap. Germline V gene sequence: CDR1 SEHNR, CDR2 FQNEAQ (reference sequence). This CDR3 has 15 residues. In DNA form, the CDR3 reads TGTGCCAGCAGCTTAAGGGGGTGGGAGCAGCCTGAAGCTTTCTTT. Translated: CASSLRGWEQPEAFF. The full variable domain, its missing parts supplied by reference TRBV7-9 and TRBJ1-1, is DTGVSQNPRHKITKRGQNVTFRCDPISEHNRLYWYRQTLGQGPEFLTYFQNEAQLEKSRLLSDRFSAERPKGSFSTLEIQRTEQGDSAMYLCASSLRGWEQPEAFFGQGTRLTVV.

This clonotype was observed at least ten times. This chain joins TRBV6-5 and TRBJ1-1; the D is unclear. Germline assignment: CDR1 MNHEY and CDR2 SVGAGI. The length of the CDR3 is 12 residues. Trimming removed 6 bases from V and 1 base from J, with 6 bases in between. The CDR3, as DNA: TGTGCCAGCAGGCCCAGGAACACTGAAGCTTTCTTT. Translating gives CASRPRNTEAFF.

This clonotype was counted at least ten times. The V and J genes are TRBV18 and TRBJ1-4; D is ambiguous. CDR1 and CDR2 (germline): KGHSH, LQKENI. V lost 4 bases to trimming and J lost 8 bases, with 23 bases between them. The CDR3 consists of 17 residues. The CDR3 DNA reads as TGTGCCAGCTCACGGCTGGTTTCTGACGCCGGCGCCGAAAAACTGTTTTTT. It is translated as CASSRLVSDAGAEKLFF. Complete variable domain (other parts from reference TRBV18 and TRBJ1-4): NAGVMQNPRHLVRRRGQEARLRCSPMKGHSHVYWYRQLPEEGLKFMVYLQKENIIDESGMPKERFSAEFPKEGPSILRIQQVVRGDSAAYFCASSRLVSDAGAEKLFFGSGTQLSVL.

The V gene is TRBV7-3, the J gene TRBJ1-1, with D possibly matching TRBD1 (6 bases). CDR1 and CDR2 from the germline V gene are SGHTA and FQGTGA. V shed 5 bases and J shed 3 bases, with 10 bases lying between them. The CDR3 runs to 13 residues. CDR3 sequence (DNA): TGTGCCAGCAGCCCTGACAGGTACACTGAAGCTTTCTTT. Translated: CASSPDRYTEAFF.